The TCR beta chain described here comes from a study of cytomegalovirus exposure and HLA in healthy donors. Study information: Earlier findings included some 100 million unique TCR beta sequences obtained from 150 million to 200 million T cells.

The study ran its PCR with 60 Vbeta and 13 Jbeta primers. Profiling relied on immunoSEQ multiplex PCR, and the TCRdb table lists in-frame clones only, not all of them. The data contain hundreds of thousands of clones, around four fifths of them singletons. Notes on the study in general: Relative to the roughly 640-donor mean, N-insertions were reportedly fewer in an Asian-associated ancestry cluster in a later analysis.

The J segment lost 2 bases and the V segment lost 4 bases, leaving 8 bases of the junction unmatched. The germline V gene has CDR1 LNHDA and CDR2 SQIVND (reference sequence). The CDR3 is made up of 16 amino acids. Details on this clone: The antigen is undetermined.

The clonotype originates from a male donor in good health and CMV-seronegative. Sequencing was performed on PBMCs. The gene calls are TRBV19 and TRBJ1-1; 9 bases agree with TRBD1. DNA for the CDR3: TGTGCCAGTAGTAAACGGTGGGACAGGGCCAACACTGAAGCTTTCTTT. Its protein is CASSKRWDRANTEAFF.